This entry describes one T cell receptor beta chain. This clone appeared a few times. Its specific antigen is unknown. No much larger clone is present one base from it, and per-base qualities are unavailable. From each donor, a single peripheral blood sample of around 120 mL on average was drawn into heparinised tubes. Naive, central memory, regulatory and stem cell-like memory CD4+ T cells were sorted on a BD FACSAria II using a panel including CD45RO, CCR7, CD25, CD127, CD95 and CD27. Purity was above 95% for every sorted population. PBMCs were isolated immediately by Lymphoprep density gradient centrifugation and stained directly without culture. To minimize batch effects, samples were stained and sorted in pairs, one healthy donor with one patient per experiment. V is pared back by 3 bases and J by 2 bases, with 16 bases lying between the germline termini. The germline V gene (reference sequence) supplies CDR1 LNHDA and CDR2 SQIVND. From the cysteine up to the phenylalanine, the CDR3 has a length of 16 residues. The CDR3 DNA has 48 bases and is translated from base 1.

The entire amount of isolated RNA was reverse transcribed using the High Capacity cDNA Reverse Transcription Kit, so the sequenced TCRB transcripts were expressed ones. Deep immunoSEQ sequencing was applied to naive, central memory and regulatory T cell samples, giving an average of roughly 3.5 million total reads per sample. After sorted cells were lysed in RLT buffer, RNA was extracted with DNase-treated RNeasy Micro or Mini kits, with the choice depending on cell number. To prevent cross-contamination, each cell subset was processed individually, whereas patient and healthy donor samples were processed jointly. The immunoSEQ multiplex PCR was used to amplify TCRB sequences from cDNA, yielding 87-bp fragments that span the CDR3 region. Amplicons were sequenced on the Illumina HiSeq platform. Concerning the study's data processing: PCR bias was corrected computationally using synthetic template baselines, and reads within Hamming distance 2 were collapsed, with unmergeable singletons discarded. By aligning reads against IMGT, V, D and J genes, CDR3 length, and insertions or deletions at six rearrangement sites were assigned. Clonotype counts were normalized to sorted cell number within each subset before computing true diversity and Gini coefficients with the tcR R package. The overlap coefficient, calculated on TCRB nucleotide sequences, was used to measure repertoire sharing. Out-of-frame TCRB sequences from naive cells were analyzed as a proxy for the pre-selection repertoire. Held by TCRdb, this immuneACCESS table contains in-frame sequences only and omits some clones. Under half of the omission traces to an unresolved V gene where checked; the cause of the rest is unknown. D and trimming come from the DNA, and the V and J calls and clone size come from that table. This sample has fewer than 250,000 clones in its table, and over 7.5% of those were observed once. The top ten clonotypes cover about 0.03% of the sample.

These data originate in a study of beta chain features in type 1 diabetes (dated by TCRdb to the late 2010s). Study-level background: Mean age, gender distribution, total cell number and subset yield were not different between patients and healthy donors. Regulatory and stem cell-like memory subsets were obtained from only 8 patients and about eight healthy donors, while naive and central memory subsets were obtained from all 30 or so donors. A total of 100 million to 110 million sorted cells were examined across all samples, and a strong correlation was observed between cell number per subset and RNA yield. In the study, recently diagnosed type 1 diabetes patients and matched healthy donors were compared on the TCRB repertoires of their sorted circulating CD4+ T cell subsets.

Here is what the overall study found, with its caveats: In all four CD4+ subsets, TCRB CDR3 length was moderately but significantly shorter in type 1 diabetes patients. Fewer insertions and more nucleotide deletions at VDJ recombination sites were observed in patients with type 1 diabetes, implying thymic rearrangement abnormalities. HLA sub-analyses involved small numbers of individuals, so any influence of HLA type on TCRB rearrangement remained unresolved. Naive, central memory and regulatory TCRB repertoires appeared more similar among patients than among healthy donors. Because cDNA was sequenced instead of genomic DNA, activated cells with high expression could be over-represented, although the groups did not differ in activation or CD3 levels. Shorter templates might have been favored by PCR, but patient and control samples were amplified and corrected together, so both groups would have been affected equally by any skew.

Recombination connected TRBV19 to TRBJ2-5; perhaps TRBD2 is the D gene, with 6 bases matching. Sequencing input: naive CD4+ T cells from blood. What the cell subset or site label conveys for this sample: true naive CD4+ T cells. The TCR originated in a woman under 30 in good health. CDR3 sequence: CASSIAGRPTQETQYF. The nucleotide sequence is TGTGCCAGTAGTATTGCGGGACGTCCAACTCAAGAGACCCAGTACTTC.